The 26 T cell receptor beta chains given below trace back to one sample, sequenced in a study of response to subunit inactivated influenza vaccine. TCRdb re-called the RT-PCR reads with MiXCR, one entry per CDR3 protein. This table holds fewer than 750,000 distinct CDR3 sequences, 14% found once. The sample in question was PBMCs from blood, obtained 12 days after vaccination. The receptor set was obtained from a man in his forties or fifties who received an inactivated influenza vaccine.

This clonotype was found once. CDR3 DNA sequence: TGTGCCAGCAGTAGCGGGTCGGCCTACAATGAGCAGTTCTTC. Amino acid sequence: CASSSGSAYNEQFF. The chain has TRBV5-4 and TRBJ2-1, with 7 bases identical to TRBD2. With V trimmed by 5 bases and J by 2 bases, 4 bases remained unmatched. CDR3 size: 14 residues. Looked up from germline, CDR1 is SGHNT and CDR2 is YYREEE (reference sequence).

There are many counts of this clonotype. The chain recombines TRBV7-2 with TRBJ2-3, with 10 bases matching TRBD2. Germline values: CDR1 SGHTA, CDR2 FQGNSA. The CDR3 runs to 16 residues. J was trimmed by 0 bases and V by 0 bases; bases with no gene match: 0. CDR3 region: CASSLAGLASTDTQYF. The CDR3 nucleotides read TGTGCCAGCAGCTTAGCGGGACTAGCGAGCACAGATACGCAGTATTTT.

The CDR3 loop reads CASSLGPNEANYGYTF. The CDR3 DNA reads TGCGCCAGCAGCTTGGGTCCGAATGAAGCTAACTATGGCTACACCTTC. This chain joins TRBV5-1 and TRBJ1-2; no clear D gene. Between the trimmed V and J ends, which lost 0 bases and 0 bases, there was a span of 12 bases. From germline, CDR1 is SGHRS and CDR2 YFSETQ. CDR3 length equals 16 residues.

The chain carries TRBV5-6 and TRBJ1-1, with D unresolved. The V gene's germline CDR1 is SGHDT and CDR2 YYEEEE. There are 15 residues in the CDR3. Trimming cost V 1 base and J 1 base, with 11 bases left between them. CDR3: CASSLLGRSNTEAFF. Here the CDR3 DNA reads TGTGCCAGCAGCTTGCTCGGCAGATCGAACACTGAAGCTTTCTTT.

This chain uses TRBV7-9 with TRBJ2-2, with 9 bases that match TRBD2. Trimming removed 5 bases from V and 0 bases from J; junction bases left unmatched: 4. This CDR3 has 16 amino acids. Germline CDR1 is SEHNR and CDR2 is FQNEAQ (reference sequence). The CDR3 region is CASSQGLASNTGELFF. CDR3 sequence (DNA): TGTGCCAGCAGCCAGGGACTAGCCTCGAACACCGGGGAGCTGTTTTTT.

The count of this clonotype is one. The V call is TRBV19, the J call TRBJ1-1; a weak D match, TRBD1 (5 bases). The CDR3 is made up of 15 amino acids. V lost 5 bases to trimming and J lost 4 bases, with 17 bases between them. Germline CDR1 and CDR2: LNHDA and SQIVND (reference sequence). The CDR3 loop is CASSDRGGRGTEAFF. The CDR3 DNA reads TGTGCCAGTAGTGACCGTGGCGGTAGGGGCACTGAAGCTTTCTTT. Drawing the rest from reference TRBV19 and TRBJ1-1, the complete variable domain is DGGITQSPKYLFRKEGQNVTLSCEQNLNHDAMYWYRQDPGQGLRLIYYSQIVNDFQKGDIAEGYSVSREKKESFPLTVTSAQKNPTAFYLCASSDRGGRGTEAFFGQGTRLTVV.

In this sample, this clonotype turned up a few times. The chain combines TRBV6-6 with TRBJ1-2; D is unclear. Trimming shortened V by 2 bases and J by 8 bases, and 12 bases separated the two germline ends. CDR3 length equals 13 residues. Germline CDR1 and CDR2: MNHNY and SVGAGI (reference sequence). CDR3 in DNA: TGTGCCAGCAGTTACGACCCCCGCGGCGGCTACACCTTC. Translation: CASSYDPRGGYTF.

This sequence joins TRBV4-2 and TRBJ1-4; 8 bases agree with TRBD1. The length of the CDR3 is 17 residues. Germline V gene lookup returns CDR1 LGHNA and CDR2 YNFKEQ. V dropped 0 bases and J dropped 7; count of bases not matched to a gene: 10. Here the CDR3 reads CASSQDPWTGKSEKLFF. Written as DNA, the CDR3 is TGTGCCAGCAGCCAAGATCCCTGGACAGGGAAGAGTGAAAAACTGTTTTTT.

This clonotype was recorded at least ten times. This chain joins TRBV20-1 and TRBJ1-2, with 7 nucleotides matching TRBD1. Germline V gives CDR1 DFQATT, CDR2 SNEGSKA (reference sequence). The CDR3 consists of 14 residues. Losses at the gene ends were 6 bases for V and 7 bases for J; bases not matched to a gene: 14. The CDR3 bases are TGCAGTGCCCCGGGACAGCTTCTCGATGGTGGCTACACCTTC. It yields the protein CSAPGQLLDGGYTF.

This clonotype occurred a few times. The CDR3, as DNA: TGCGCCAGCAGCCAAGGGTCCAGGGGGGCAAACATTCAGTACTTC. Translated: CASSQGSRGANIQYF. This chain connects TRBV4-1 to TRBJ2-4; D perhaps matches TRBD1 (7 bases). V lost 1 base, J lost 6 bases, and 13 bases lay in between. Germline assignment: CDR1 MGHRA and CDR2 YSYEKL. The CDR3 runs to 15 residues.

This clonotype was seen a handful of times. The chain combines TRBV6-2 or TRBV6-3 with TRBJ2-5; a weak D match, TRBD1 (6 bases). Trimming stripped 6 bases from V and 4 bases from J, with 18 bases between. CDR1 is MNHEY and CDR2 is SVGEGT in the germline V gene. The length of the CDR3 is 15 residues. The CDR3 loop reads CASSPHPLQGETQYF. CDR3 DNA sequence: TGTGCCAGCAGCCCACATCCTTTACAGGGAGAGACCCAGTACTTC.

This clonotype was detected many times. The V call is TRBV12-3 or TRBV12-4, the J call TRBJ2-1; TRBD2 is a possible D gene (5 bases). CDR3 size: 13 residues. V was trimmed by 3 bases and J by 9 bases, leaving 12 bases between them. Here the CDR3 reads CASSFKGRGEQFF. The DNA for the CDR3 is TGTGCCAGCAGTTTCAAAGGTCGGGGTGAGCAGTTCTTC.

This clonotype was counted only a few times. The V gene is TRBV20-1, the J gene TRBJ2-1, with 10 bases lining up with TRBD2. Germline CDR1 reads DFQATT; CDR2 reads SNEGSKA (reference sequence). The length of the CDR3 is 15 residues. Trimming took 6 bases from V and 5 from J; bases not matched to a gene: 10. The CDR3 DNA reads TGCAGTGCAAAAAAGACTAGCGGGCCCGACAATGAGCAGTTCTTC. Its protein is CSAKKTSGPDNEQFF.

In its sample, this clonotype was seen a few times. The rearrangement links TRBV12-3 or TRBV12-4 to TRBJ2-2, with a possible D match to TRBD1 (5 bases). V was cut by 2 bases and J by 1 base, with 14 bases left in between. The CDR3 extends over 17 amino acids. This CDR3 reads CASSLRSHQGNTGELFF. The CDR3 coding sequence is TGTGCCAGCAGTTTAAGATCTCATCAGGGGAACACCGGGGAGCTGTTTTTT.

This clonotype was counted only a few times. The chain recombines TRBV29-1 with TRBJ2-7, with D possibly called TRBD1 or TRBD2 (5 bases each). The V gene lost 5 bases and the J gene lost 6 bases, with 14 bases spanning the gap. Germline lookup yields CDR1 SQVTM and CDR2 ANQGSEA. This CDR3 region has 12 residues. CDR3 coding DNA: TGCAGCGTTCCGGGGCTGGTGGGCGAGCAGTACTTC. Translating gives CSVPGLVGEQYF.

CDR3 sequence (DNA): TGTGCCAGCAGCCCCGGCGGACAGGGAAAGACCCAGTACTTC. This sequence encodes CASSPGGQGKTQYF. The chain carries TRBV12-3 or TRBV12-4 and TRBJ2-5, with 8 bases lining up with TRBD1. The CDR3 totals 14 residues. Trimming took 6 bases from V and 6 from J; bases not matched to a gene: 9.

The V call is TRBV15, the J call TRBJ1-6, with D uncertain. Trimming removed 8 bases from V and 0 bases from J, with 5 bases in between. CDR1 and CDR2 from the germline V gene are LNHNV and YYDKDF (reference sequence). The CDR3 is 13 residues long. CDR3 protein: CATSSSYNSPLHF. The CDR3 nucleotides read TGTGCCACCTCGTCCTCCTATAATTCACCCCTCCACTTT.

The sample holds a few counts of this clonotype. V gene TRBV18 combines with J gene TRBJ2-7, with 7 bases aligning to TRBD1. The V and J ends lost 4 bases and 3 bases, in that order; junction bases with no gene match: 6. Germline V gene sequence: CDR1 KGHSH, CDR2 LQKENI. The CDR3 spans 14 residues. CDR3 loop: CASSLEDRVYEQYF. The CDR3, as DNA: TGTGCCAGCTCACTAGAAGACAGGGTCTACGAGCAGTACTTC.

The rearrangement joins TRBV27 to TRBJ2-7, with 12 bases fitting TRBD1. The CDR3 loop spans 15 amino acids. Per the germline V gene, CDR1 is MNHEY and CDR2 is SMNVEV (reference sequence). V dropped 5 bases and J dropped 6; count of bases not matched to a gene: 8. CDR3 sequence (DNA): TGTGCCAGCAGTCAGCCGGGACAGGGGGCCACCGAGCAGTACTTC. It is translated as CASSQPGQGATEQYF.

This clonotype was detected a few times. The chain combines TRBV12-3 or TRBV12-4 with TRBJ1-6; TRBD1 agrees at 11 bases. The J segment lost 6 bases and the V segment lost 4 bases, leaving 5 bases of the junction unmatched. The CDR3 covers 16 residues. CDR3 protein: CASSYGQGAANSPLHF. Here the CDR3 DNA reads TGTGCCAGCAGTTACGGACAGGGGGCTGCTAATTCACCCCTCCACTTT.

This clonotype was detected many times. The chain combines TRBV20-1 with TRBJ2-1; unclear D gene. CDR1 is DFQATT, CDR2 SNEGSKA, per germline (reference sequence). Trimming left V 5 bases short and J 6 bases short, with 20 bases between. CDR3 length equals 15 residues. CDR3 bases: TGCAGTGCTGGTGACATATTCTCCTCCACCAATGAGCAGTTCTTC. This encodes CSAGDIFSSTNEQFF.

This chain links TRBV7-2 with TRBJ2-6; D gene unclear. V was trimmed by 3 bases and J by 0 bases, leaving 6 bases between them. Germline CDR1 and CDR2: SGHTA and FQGNSA. The CDR3 runs 15 residues. This chain's CDR3 is CASSFRLSGANVLTF. CDR3 DNA: TGTGCCAGCAGCTTCCGCCTCTCTGGGGCCAACGTCCTGACTTTC.

The chain has TRBV19 and TRBJ2-7, with TRBD1 as a possible D gene (5 bases). V was trimmed by 5 bases and J by 5 bases, leaving 16 bases between them. The germline gives CDR1 LNHDA, CDR2 SQIVND (reference sequence). The CDR3 runs 14 residues. The CDR3 reads CASSQVGAEDEQYF. As DNA, the CDR3 is TGTGCCAGTAGTCAGGTTGGGGCTGAGGACGAGCAGTACTTC.

This clonotype was counted between two and nine times. J is TRBJ1-5 and V is TRBV27; D not certain. The CDR3 covers 15 residues. Germline-derived CDR1 and CDR2 are MNHEY and SMNVEV (reference sequence). Deletions cut 0 bases from V and 3 bases from J, with 9 bases between. The CDR3 region is CASSLSGSSNQPQHF. The CDR3 DNA is TGTGCCAGCAGTTTATCAGGTTCATCCAATCAGCCCCAGCATTTT.

The J gene is TRBJ2-3, the V gene TRBV9, with 13 positions matching TRBD2. The CDR3 is 15 residues long. Losses at the gene ends were 3 bases for V and 4 bases for J; bases not matched to a gene: 2. CDR1 is SGDLS, CDR2 YYNGEE, per germline. CDR3 sequence reads: CASSGGLAGPDTQYF. As DNA, the CDR3 is TGTGCCAGCAGCGGGGGACTAGCGGGACCAGATACGCAGTATTTT.

There are a few counts of this clonotype. The chain is built from TRBV18 and TRBJ2-3, with 12 bases fitting TRBD2. CDR1 and CDR2 (germline): KGHSH, LQKENI. The CDR3 has 16 amino acids. Trimming at V came to 5 bases and at J to 5 bases, leaving 8 bases not matched to a gene. Written as DNA, the CDR3 is TGTGCCAGCTCAACGGGACTAGCGGGCGTGGGAGATACGCAGTATTTT. Translating it yields CASSTGLAGVGDTQYF.